This paragraph covers one T cell receptor beta chain sequence. Its specificity is unknown. Germline V gene data show CDR1 as MDHEN and CDR2 as SYDVKM. V was trimmed by 1 base and J by 1 base, leaving 11 bases between them. CDR3 length: 16 residues. The data were obtained in a study of T cell responses to AZD1222 COVID-19 vaccine. The study's findings and limits: Clonal diversity may have been underestimated, and the donors were mostly white British, with more females than males. An increase in Spike-specific TCR breadth and depth was observed after two AZD1222 doses. Seropositive AZD1222 recipients at baseline numbered only five or six.

Sequenced by immunoSEQ multiplex PCR; TCRdb stores in-frame clones only, minus some. This sample has 100,000 to 140,000 clones, with roughly 90% found just once. The TCR was taken from an adult in good health. The chain couples TRBV28 to TRBJ1-5; the D gene is possibly TRBD1 (5 bases). The material sequenced was peripheral blood, taken on day 0 of AZD1222 vaccination. The CDR3 nucleotides read TGTGCCAGCAGTTTATCGGGGGGGGGAAGCAATCAGCCCCAGCATTTT. It encodes CASSLSGGGSNQPQHF.